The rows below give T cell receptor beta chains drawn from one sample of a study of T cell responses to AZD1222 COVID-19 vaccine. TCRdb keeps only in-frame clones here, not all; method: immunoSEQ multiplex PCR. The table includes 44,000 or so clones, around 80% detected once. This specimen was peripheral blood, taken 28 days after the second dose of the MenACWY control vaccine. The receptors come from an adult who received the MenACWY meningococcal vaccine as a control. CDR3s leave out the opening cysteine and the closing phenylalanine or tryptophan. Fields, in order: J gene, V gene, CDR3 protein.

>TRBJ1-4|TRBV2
ASSEDRTTNEKLF
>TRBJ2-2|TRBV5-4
ASSARDGGGPGELF
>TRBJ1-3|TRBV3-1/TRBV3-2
ASSPNFRSGNTIY
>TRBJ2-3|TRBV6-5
ASTSSGGASDTQY
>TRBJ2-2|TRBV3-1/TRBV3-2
ASSQAGTTGELF
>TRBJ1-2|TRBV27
ASRRDLNYGYT
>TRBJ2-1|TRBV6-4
ASSLERGSEQF
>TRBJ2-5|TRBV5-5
ASSSSDGETQY
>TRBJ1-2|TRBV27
ASSLKGYGYT
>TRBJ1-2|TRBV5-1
ASSLDQGYGYT
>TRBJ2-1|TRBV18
ASSPLMQRDEQF
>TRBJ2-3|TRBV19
ASRTGASDTQY
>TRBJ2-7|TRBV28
ASRTSGLSYEQY
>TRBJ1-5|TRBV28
ASRRVPWDRGLWNQPQH
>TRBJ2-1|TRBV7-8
ASSSTAGEQF
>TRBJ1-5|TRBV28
ASTPQGFQPQH
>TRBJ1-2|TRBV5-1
ASSATGDSYGYT
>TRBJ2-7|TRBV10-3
AISEWGLAVFEQY
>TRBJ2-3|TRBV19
ASSMGDTQY
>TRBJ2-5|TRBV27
ASSTQTGSKTQY
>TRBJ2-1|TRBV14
ASSQGLGREQF
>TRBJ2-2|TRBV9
ASTSAGVVTGELF
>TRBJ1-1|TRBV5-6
ASSLYGGAYTEAF
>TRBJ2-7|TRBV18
ASSPQGTGLYEQY
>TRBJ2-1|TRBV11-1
ASSLLPSGRMNEQF
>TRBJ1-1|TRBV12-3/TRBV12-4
ASSLESNTEAF
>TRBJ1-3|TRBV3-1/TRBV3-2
ASSSKGGISGNTIY
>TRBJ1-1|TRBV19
ASSPVSILNTEAF
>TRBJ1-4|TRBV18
ASSPLGTANEKLF
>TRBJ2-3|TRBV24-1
ATSGPSVPIIYTQY
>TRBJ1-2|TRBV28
ASSLIRTGGSYGYT
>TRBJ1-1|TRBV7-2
ASSTQARDTEAF
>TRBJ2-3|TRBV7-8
ASSLLWRGHSTDTQY
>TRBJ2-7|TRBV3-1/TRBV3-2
ASRETGSYEQY
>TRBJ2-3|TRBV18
ASSGGPRDTQY
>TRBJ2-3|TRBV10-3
AISDSGEAGPVDTQY
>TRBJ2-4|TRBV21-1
ASSPRRGREMGKNIQY
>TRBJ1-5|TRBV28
ASSFQGGNQPQH
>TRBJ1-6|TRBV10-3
AISESGSYNSPLH
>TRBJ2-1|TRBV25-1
ASSDGQGAKNEQF
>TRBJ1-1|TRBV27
ASSWNRGTEAF
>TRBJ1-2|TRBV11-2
ASSPQGYYGYT
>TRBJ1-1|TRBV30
AWSRWTVKNTEAF
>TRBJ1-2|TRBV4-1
ASSHPTGRSYGYT
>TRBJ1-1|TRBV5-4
ASSLYRDTEAF
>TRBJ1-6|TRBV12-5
ASGLTGRSPLH
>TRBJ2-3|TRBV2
ASSVVNTQY